The rows below give T cell receptor beta chains drawn from one sample of a study of beta chain features in type 1 diabetes. Measured with immunoSEQ multiplex PCR; TCRdb has only the in-frame clones, and not every one. The repertoire holds 240,000 or so clones, with approximately 15% as singletons. Sequencing was performed on naive CD4+ T cells from blood. The receptor source for this set is a young man with type 1 diabetes. CDR3s leave out the opening cysteine and the closing phenylalanine or tryptophan.

TRBJ2-2,TRBV6-6,ASSILGGTGELF
TRBJ1-5,TRBV4-2,ASSQKGVDNQPQH
TRBJ2-5,TRBV18,ASSPDTFRETQY
TRBJ2-7,TRBV15,ATSRDIFYEQY
TRBJ2-2,TRBV29-1,SVVVAGALTGELF
TRBJ2-7,TRBV27,ARPAGGPVEQY
TRBJ2-2,TRBV9,ASSLRDRGTGELF
TRBJ2-5,TRBV4-1,ASSQDGGAGETQY
TRBJ2-3,TRBV5-1,ASSTVAGLHTDTQY
TRBJ2-5,TRBV7-2,ASSFDTQETQY
TRBJ2-3,TRBV25-1,ASGLAGPDTQY
TRBJ2-7,TRBV10-2,ASSEQGLAGGEQY
TRBJ1-5,TRBV5-4,ASSLDRGPNQPQH
TRBJ2-1,TRBV5-1,ASSVLAGSYNEQF
TRBJ2-2,TRBV6-1,ASSVRQGSGELF
TRBJ1-1,TRBV6-5,ASRLDTNTEAF
TRBJ1-2,TRBV6-5,ASSYSGGRGPGGYT